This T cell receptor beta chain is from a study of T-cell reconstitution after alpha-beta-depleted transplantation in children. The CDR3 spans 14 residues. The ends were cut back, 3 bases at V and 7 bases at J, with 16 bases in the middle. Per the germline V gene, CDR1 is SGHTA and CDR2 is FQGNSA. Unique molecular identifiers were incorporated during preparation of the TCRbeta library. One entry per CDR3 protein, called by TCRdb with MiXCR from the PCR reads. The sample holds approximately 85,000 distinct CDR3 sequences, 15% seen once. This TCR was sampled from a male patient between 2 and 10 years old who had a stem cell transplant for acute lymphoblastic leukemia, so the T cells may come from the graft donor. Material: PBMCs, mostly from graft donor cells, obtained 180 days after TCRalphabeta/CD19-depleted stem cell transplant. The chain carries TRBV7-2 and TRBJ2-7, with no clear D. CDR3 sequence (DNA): TGTGCCAGCAGCTTTACCCGGGTAATAGGGGAGCAGTACTTC. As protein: CASSFTRVIGEQYF.